Following are 27 T cell receptor beta chains from one sample sequenced in a study of cytomegalovirus exposure and HLA in healthy donors. The primer mix had 60 Vbeta and 13 Jbeta primers. Generated by immunoSEQ multiplex PCR, the TCRdb table keeps only in-frame clones and is missing some. The table records approximately 140,000 clones, about 66% of them present only once. The sequencing input was PBMCs. The receptors were sampled from a male donor in good health and CMV-seronegative.

The chain recombines TRBV30 with TRBJ1-1, with D possibly being TRBD1 (5 bases). The germline V gene has CDR1 GTSNPN and CDR2 SVGIG (reference sequence). Trimming took off 1 base at V and 1 base at J, with 25 bases between the two ends. This CDR3 region has 19 residues. Here the CDR3 DNA reads TGTGCCTGGAGTGGGAAACAAGTATCGGCAGGGTTATGGAACACTGAAGCTTTCTTT. Encoded protein: CAWSGKQVSAGLWNTEAFF.

The CDR3 region is CASSPDRESYGYTF. CDR3 bases: TGTGCCAGCTCACCAGACAGGGAGAGTTATGGCTACACCTTC. The chain employs TRBV18 and TRBJ1-2; 7 bases map to TRBD1. V lost 2 bases to trimming and J lost 5 bases; unmatched junction nucleotides: 5. The CDR3 covers 14 residues. Germline lookup yields CDR1 KGHSH and CDR2 LQKENI.

V is TRBV4-3 and J is TRBJ2-5; 7 bases match TRBD1. The tail of the sequence fits TRBJ2-7 better, so the J call may be wrong. Germline loops: CDR1 LGHNA, CDR2 YSLEER. CDR3 length equals 15 residues. CDR3 sequence reads: CASSQDHRGPYEQYF. In DNA, the CDR3 is TGCGCCAGCAGCCAAGATCACAGGGGCCCCTACGAGCAGTACTTC.

The genes are TRBV5-1 and TRBJ2-1; 12 nucleotides agree with TRBD2. The trim removed 2 bases at V and 4 bases at J, leaving 4 bases unmatched. The CDR3 has 16 amino acids. Germline V gene lookup returns CDR1 SGHRS and CDR2 YFSETQ. The CDR3 DNA follows: TGCGCCAGCAGCTTCCTAGGACTAGCGGGGTACAATGAGCAGTTCTTC. Its translation is CASSFLGLAGYNEQFF.

V gene TRBV30 combines with J gene TRBJ2-1; 7 nucleotides line up with TRBD2. Germline V gives CDR1 GTSNPN, CDR2 SVGIG (reference sequence). This CDR3 has 15 residues. J gave up 0 bases and V 1 base, and 3 bases lay outside the gene matches. The CDR3 loop is CAWSGGGSSYNEQFF. In nucleotides, the CDR3 is TGTGCCTGGAGTGGCGGGGGAAGCTCCTACAATGAGCAGTTCTTC. Based on the CDR3 plus reference TRBV30 and TRBJ2-1, the full variable domain is SQTIHQWPATLVQPVGSPLSLECTVEGTSNPNLYWYRQAAGRGLQLLFYSVGIGQISSEVPQNLSASRPQDRQFILSSKKLLLSDSGFYLCAWSGGGSSYNEQFFGPGTRLTVL.

This clone appeared a few times. V usage is TRBV6-6 and J usage is TRBJ1-3, with D possibly TRBD1 on 6 matching bases. Germline V gene data show CDR1 as MNHNY and CDR2 as SVGAGI (reference sequence). Trimming stripped 5 bases from V and 3 bases from J, with 11 bases between. The CDR3 is 14 residues long. DNA for the CDR3: TGTGCCAGCAGTCCTCAGGGGAGTGGAAACACCATATATTTT. Protein: CASSPQGSGNTIYF.

The chain carries TRBV5-5 and TRBJ1-5; 11 bases map to TRBD1. CDR3 length: 16 residues. With 1 base clipped from V and 8 bases from J, the junction kept 8 bases outside the gene matches. Germline CDR1 reads SGHKS; CDR2 reads YYEKEE (reference sequence). In DNA, the CDR3 is TGTGCCAGCAGCTTGAGGGGACAGGGGGGTATGGAGCCCCAGCATTTT. Its translation: CASSLRGQGGMEPQHF.

This rearrangement joins TRBV6-5 to TRBJ2-2, with 7 bases aligning to TRBD1. Per the germline V gene, CDR1 is MNHEY and CDR2 is SVGAGI. J was trimmed by 6 bases and V by 3 bases; bases with no gene match: 7. This CDR3 has 15 residues. CDR3: CASSYGLGGPGELFF. The CDR3 DNA reads TGTGCCAGCAGTTATGGGCTAGGGGGCCCCGGGGAGCTGTTTTTT.

CDR3: CASSQRTGGPYEQYF. The DNA of the CDR3 is TGCGCCAGCAGCCAGAGGACAGGGGGCCCCTACGAGCAGTACTTC. This chain connects TRBV4-1 to TRBJ2-7; TRBD1 agrees at 11 bases. The CDR3 is 15 residues long. After removal of 3 bases from V and 2 bases from J, the junction contained 3 bases not matched to a gene. Germline V gives CDR1 MGHRA, CDR2 YSYEKL.

The V and J genes are TRBV5-4 and TRBJ2-5; TRBD1 matches at 11 bases. CDR1 and CDR2 from the germline V gene are SGHNT and YYREEE (reference sequence). This CDR3 is 17 amino acids long. The V and J ends lost 4 bases and 4 bases, in that order; junction bases with no gene match: 12. The CDR3 sequence: CASSRTGTGGFSETQYF. The CDR3 bases are TGTGCCAGCAGCAGAACCGGGACAGGGGGTTTTTCAGAGACCCAGTACTTC.

In this sample, this clone turned up a few times. This chain links TRBV7-6 with TRBJ2-3; 14 bases align to TRBD2. Germline CDR1 SGHVS, CDR2 FNYEAQ. CDR3 length: 16 amino acids. V gave up 4 bases and J gave up 6 bases; unmatched junction bases: 6. Written as DNA, the CDR3 is TGTGCCAGCAGCTCCGGGACTAGCGGGAGCGGGGATACGCAGTATTTT. Protein sequence: CASSSGTSGSGDTQYF.

The chain combines TRBV30 with TRBJ2-7; 10 nucleotides agree with TRBD1. V shed 2 bases and J 3 bases; nucleotides not matched to a gene: 4. CDR3 length: 14 residues. From germline, CDR1 is GTSNPN and CDR2 SVGIG (reference sequence). CDR3 region: CAWSTGTGVYEQYF. The DNA of the CDR3 is TGTGCCTGGAGTACCGGGACAGGGGTCTACGAGCAGTACTTC.

The chain's CDR3 is CASSFWGTDEQYF. CDR3 in DNA: TGTGCCAGCAGCTTTTGGGGCACGGACGAGCAGTACTTC. The genes are TRBV5-6 and TRBJ2-7; tentative D call: TRBD1 (5 bases). Deletions cut 2 bases from V and 5 bases from J, with 11 bases between. There are 13 residues in the CDR3. CDR1 is SGHDT and CDR2 is YYEEEE in the germline V gene.

Note on this clone: One end of the junction fails to match germline, which may point to a read error. The chain joins TRBV7-7 to TRBJ2-1; TRBD2 matches 8 bases. CDR1 is SSHAT, CDR2 FNYEAQ, per germline (reference sequence). The CDR3 contains 16 residues. The CDR3 is CASSYGAGVGYNEQFF. The CDR3 coding sequence is TGTGCTAGCAGCTACGGAGCGGGGGTCGGGTACAATGAGCAGTTCTTC.

The chain recombines TRBV19 with TRBJ2-3; D gene uncertain. Germline values: CDR1 LNHDA, CDR2 SQIVND (reference sequence). Trimming stripped 6 bases from V and 2 bases from J, with 9 bases between. The CDR3 spans 13 residues. The CDR3 is CASSLVPTDTQYF. As DNA, the CDR3 is TGTGCCAGTAGCTTAGTACCCACAGATACGCAGTATTTT.

This clone was detected only once. This sequence joins TRBV30 and TRBJ2-2; 14 bases line up with TRBD2. The CDR3 has 15 residues. After removal of 3 bases from V and 7 bases from J, the junction contained 4 bases not matched to a gene. From germline, CDR1 is GTSNPN and CDR2 SVGIG (reference sequence). The CDR3 nucleotides read TGTGCCTGGAGGTCGACTAGCGGGGGGGTCGGGGAGCTGTTTTTT. Residues: CAWRSTSGGVGELFF.

The rearrangement uses TRBV7-2 and TRBJ2-3; D is ambiguous. The CDR3 runs 13 residues. CDR1 is SGHTA and CDR2 is FQGNSA in the germline V gene. With 2 bases removed from V and 2 bases from J, the gap between germline ends came to 5 bases. CDR3 nucleotide sequence: TGTGCCAGCAGCTTATCTGTCACAGATACGCAGTATTTT. It encodes CASSLSVTDTQYF.

The chain recombines TRBV7-6 with TRBJ1-5; 7 bases match TRBD1. The CDR3 contains 14 residues. The germline V gene encodes CDR1 SGHVS and CDR2 FNYEAQ. With V trimmed by 5 bases and J by 2 bases, 3 bases remained unmatched. This chain's CDR3 is CASSPTGGNQPQHF. The CDR3 bases are TGTGCCAGCAGCCCAACAGGGGGCAATCAGCCCCAGCATTTT.

This rearrangement joins TRBV27 to TRBJ1-6, with a weak D call TRBD1 (5 bases). V lost 2 bases, J lost 5 bases, and 13 bases lay in between. Germline CDR1 MNHEY, CDR2 SMNVEV (reference sequence). The CDR3 spans 16 residues. CDR3 in DNA: TGTGCCAGCAGTTTAATCCAGGGATTAAATAATTCACCCCTCCACTTT. Its protein is CASSLIQGLNNSPLHF.

The V and J genes are TRBV6-5 and TRBJ2-3; weak D call: TRBD2 (7 bases). The V and J ends lost 0 bases and 1 base respectively, with 11 bases between them. Germline V gives CDR1 MNHEY, CDR2 SVGAGI. This CDR3 contains 16 residues. In nucleotides, the CDR3 is TGTGCCAGCAGTTACTCAGGGGGGGTGGGCACAGATACGCAGTATTTT. As protein: CASSYSGGVGTDTQYF.

The rearrangement links TRBV7-2 to TRBJ1-2, with 7 bases lining up with TRBD1. V lost 1 base to trimming and J lost 8 bases; unmatched junction nucleotides: 10. Germline CDR1 is SGHTA and CDR2 is FQGNSA. The CDR3 covers 15 residues. CDR3 residues: CASSLGTGTGGGYTF. For the CDR3, the DNA is TGTGCCAGCAGCTTAGGGACAGGAACAGGAGGCGGCTACACCTTC.

This sequence joins TRBV10-2 and TRBJ1-5, with TRBD1 matching over 12 bases. Germline V gene lookup returns CDR1 WSHSY and CDR2 SAAADI. V gave up 6 bases and J gave up 5 bases; unmatched junction bases: 5. The CDR3 totals 15 residues. This CDR3 is CASSSGTGGYQPQHF. CDR3 nucleotide sequence: TGCGCCAGCAGCTCCGGGACAGGGGGCTATCAGCCCCAGCATTTT.

This clone was observed once. The chain joins TRBV6-6 to TRBJ1-5; D may be TRBD1 (6 bases). Per the germline V gene, CDR1 is MNHNY and CDR2 is SVGAGI (reference sequence). V was trimmed by 5 bases and J by 6 bases, leaving 14 bases between them. The CDR3 is 14 amino acids. CDR3 region: CASSLQGQAQPQHF. DNA of the CDR3: TGTGCCAGCAGTCTACAGGGACAAGCTCAGCCCCAGCATTTT.

The CDR3 protein is CASSLGLGQAVEQYF. The CDR3 nucleotides are TGCGCCAGCAGCTTGGGTCTGGGGCAGGCGGTTGAGCAGTACTTC. This chain joins TRBV5-1 and TRBJ2-7; D possibly corresponds to TRBD1 (5 bases). The CDR3 totals 15 residues. Trimming removed 0 bases from V and 7 bases from J, with 17 bases in between. Germline V CDR1 and CDR2: SGHRS, YFSETQ.

V and J are TRBV5-1 and TRBJ2-7, with D tentatively TRBD2 (5 bases). This CDR3 has 15 residues. The V end lost 4 bases, the J end lost 0 bases, and 14 bases lay between the germline ends. Germline CDR1 SGHRS, CDR2 YFSETQ. CDR3 amino acids: CASSPSGESSYEQYF. The CDR3 DNA is TGCGCCAGCAGCCCTTCCGGGGAGAGCTCCTACGAGCAGTACTTC.

The V and J genes are TRBV2 and TRBJ2-2; no definite D call. Germline V gives CDR1 SNHLY, CDR2 FYNNEI. The CDR3 length is 17 residues. Trimming shortened V by 2 bases and J by 1 base, and 14 bases separated the two germline ends. The CDR3 nucleotides read TGTGCCAGCAGTGAAATGGGCCTCCCGAGGAACACCGGGGAGCTGTTTTTT. Residues: CASSEMGLPRNTGELFF.

The gene calls are TRBV2 and TRBJ1-2; no firm D call. The V gene's germline CDR1 is SNHLY and CDR2 FYNNEI. This CDR3 is 13 amino acids long. Between the trimmed V and J ends, which lost 2 bases and 6 bases, there was a span of 10 bases. The CDR3 nucleotides are TGTGCCAGCAGTGAATATAGAAGCAATGGCTACACCTTC. As protein: CASSEYRSNGYTF.